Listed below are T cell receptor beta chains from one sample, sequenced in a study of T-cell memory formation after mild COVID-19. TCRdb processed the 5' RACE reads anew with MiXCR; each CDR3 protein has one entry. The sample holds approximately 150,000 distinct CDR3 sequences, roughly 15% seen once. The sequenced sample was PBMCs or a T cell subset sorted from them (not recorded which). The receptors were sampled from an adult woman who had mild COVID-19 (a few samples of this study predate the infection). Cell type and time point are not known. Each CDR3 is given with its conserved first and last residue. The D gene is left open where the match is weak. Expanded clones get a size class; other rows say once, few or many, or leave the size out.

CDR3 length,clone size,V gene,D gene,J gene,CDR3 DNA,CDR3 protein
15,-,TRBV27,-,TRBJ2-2,TGTGCCAGCAGTTTATTTGGACACTACACCGGGGAGCTGTTTTTT,CASSLFGHYTGELFF
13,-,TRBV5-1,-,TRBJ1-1,TGCGCCAGCAGCTTTTCAACGAACACTGAAGCTTTCTTT,CASSFSTNTEAFF
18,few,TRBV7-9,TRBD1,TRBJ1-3,TGTGCCAGCAGCCCACCAGGGACAGTGGCGGTTTATGGAAACACCATATATTTT,CASSPPGTVAVYGNTIYF
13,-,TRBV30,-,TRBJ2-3,TGTGCCTGGACGAGGGACCGCACAGATACGCAGTATTTT,CAWTRDRTDTQYF
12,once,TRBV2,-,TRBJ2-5,TGTGCCAGCAGTGAACGCAGGGAGACCCAGTACTTC,CASSERRETQYF
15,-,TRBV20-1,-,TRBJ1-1,TGCAGTGCTTCCCCGGTGGGGCGTCGGAGCACTGAAGCTTTCTTT,CSASPVGRRSTEAFF
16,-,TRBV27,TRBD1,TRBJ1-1,TGTGCCAGCAGTTTAAGGACAGGGGGCGCGAGAACTGAAGCTTTCTTT,CASSLRTGGARTEAFF
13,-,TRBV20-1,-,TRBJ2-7,TGCAGTGCTAGAGAGTCGGAGTCCTACGAGCAGTACTTC,CSARESESYEQYF
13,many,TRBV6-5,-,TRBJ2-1,TGTGCCAGCCGAGGAGCTAGCGCGGGTGAGCAGTTCTTC,CASRGASAGEQFF
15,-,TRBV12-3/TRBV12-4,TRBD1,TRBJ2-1,TGTGCCAGCATTTTCGGACAGGGGAGATACAATGAGCAGTTCTTC,CASIFGQGRYNEQFF
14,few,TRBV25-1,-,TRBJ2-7,TGTGCCAGCAGCCCGGCCCCGGACGGCTACGAGCAGTACTTC,CASSPAPDGYEQYF
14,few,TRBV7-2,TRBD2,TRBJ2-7,TGTGCCAGCAGCTCCTATCTAGCGGGCTACGAGCAGTACTTC,CASSSYLAGYEQYF
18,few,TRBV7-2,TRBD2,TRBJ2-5,TGTGCCAGCAGCTCCCAATCCTTAGCGGGAGGGCCCCTAGAGACCCAGTACTTC,CASSSQSLAGGPLETQYF
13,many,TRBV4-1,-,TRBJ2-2,TGCGCCAGCAGCCTCCGGGGCACCGGGGAGCTGTTTTTT,CASSLRGTGELFF
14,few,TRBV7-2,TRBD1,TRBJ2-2,TGTGCCAGCAGCTTACAGGGGGTCACCGGGGAGCTGTTTTTT,CASSLQGVTGELFF
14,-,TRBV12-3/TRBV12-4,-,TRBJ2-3,TGTGCCAGCAGTTTAGCCGGGACTCTTCATACGCAGTATTTT,CASSLAGTLHTQYF
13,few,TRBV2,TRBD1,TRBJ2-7,TGTGCCAGCAGGCGGACAGGATCCTACGAGCAGTACTTC,CASRRTGSYEQYF
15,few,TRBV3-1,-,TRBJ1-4,TGTGCCAGCAGCCAAGATAGGGGGAATCGGGAAAAACTGTTTTTT,CASSQDRGNREKLFF
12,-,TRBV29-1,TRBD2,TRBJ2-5,TGCAGCGTGCGGGAGTTCCAAGAGACCCAGTACTTC,CSVREFQETQYF
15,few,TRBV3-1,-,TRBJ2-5,TGTGCCAGCAGCCAGACCCTAGTGTACCAAGAGACCCAGTACTTC,CASSQTLVYQETQYF
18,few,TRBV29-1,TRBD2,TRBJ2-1,TGCAGCGTTGAAGGGACTAGCGGGATGATGAGCTCCTACAATGAGCAGTTCTTC,CSVEGTSGMMSSYNEQFF
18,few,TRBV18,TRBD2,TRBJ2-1,TGTGCCAGCTCACTTATACCTATGACTAGCGGGAGGGGAAATGAGCAGTTCTTC,CASSLIPMTSGRGNEQFF
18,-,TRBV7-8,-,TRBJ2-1,TGTGCCAGCAGCGTACCAAGCGGATTCCCGAGCTCCTACAATGAGCAGTTCTTC,CASSVPSGFPSSYNEQFF
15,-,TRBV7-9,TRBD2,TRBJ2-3,TGTGCCAGCAGCCACGGGACTAGCGAACCAGATACGCAGTATTTT,CASSHGTSEPDTQYF
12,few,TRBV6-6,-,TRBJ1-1,TGTGCCAGCAGTTCAAGCCAGGCTGAAGCTTTCTTT,CASSSSQAEAFF
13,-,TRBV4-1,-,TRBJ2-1,TGCGCCAGCAGCCAACCGCTGAGGAATGAGCAGTTCTTC,CASSQPLRNEQFF
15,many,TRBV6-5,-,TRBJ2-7,TGTGCCAGCAGTTACGGACAGATCCTTCGGGACGAGCAGTACTTC,CASSYGQILRDEQYF
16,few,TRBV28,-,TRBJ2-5,TGTGCCAGCGTCGGTGGATTTTCCCCGGGGCCAGAGACCCAGTACTTC,CASVGGFSPGPETQYF
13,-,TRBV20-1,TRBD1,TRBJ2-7,TGCAGTGCTTTCGGACAGGGGGCGTACGAGCAGTACTTC,CSAFGQGAYEQYF
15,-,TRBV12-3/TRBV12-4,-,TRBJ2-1,TGTGCCAGCAGTTTAGCGGGGGGTTTTTACAATGAGCAGTTCTTC,CASSLAGGFYNEQFF
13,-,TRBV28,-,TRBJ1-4,TGTGCCAGCAGTTTAAGGCTAGAGGAAAAACTGTTTTTT,CASSLRLEEKLFF
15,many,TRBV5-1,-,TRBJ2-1,TGCGCCAGCAGCGGGGGCAGGGGTTCCTACAATGAGCAGTTCTTC,CASSGGRGSYNEQFF
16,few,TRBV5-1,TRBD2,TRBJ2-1,TGCGCCAGCAGCTCTGGACTAGCGGGGGGTCAAAATGAGCAGTTCTTC,CASSSGLAGGQNEQFF